Here is one TCR beta chain with its context. What it recognizes is unknown. The data are from a study of T cell responses to AZD1222 COVID-19 vaccine. The study, taken as a whole, reports: Reportedly, nearly half of unique spike TCRs recognized epitopes outside B.1.351/B.1.1.7 mutations. Dominant CD4 TCR responses targeted spike regions 160-218 and 743-854. Only a handful of people who got AZD1222 tested seropositive at baseline. Donors skewed white British and female; clonal diversity was possibly underestimated.

The CDR3 totals 15 residues. CDR1 and CDR2 from the germline V gene are SGHRS and YFSETQ. The J segment lost 7 bases and the V segment lost 4 bases, leaving 8 bases of the junction unmatched. TCRdb's table, derived via immunoSEQ multiplex PCR, lists solely in-frame clones and lacks some. The data hold roughly 170,000 clones, with 85% to 95% observed a single time. The J gene is TRBJ1-6, the V gene TRBV5-1; the match to TRBD1 covers 7 bases. The specimen comprised peripheral blood, sampled on day 0 of AZD1222 vaccination. The receptor's source is an adult in good health. The CDR3 reads CASSLEQGQNSPLHF. The CDR3 DNA follows: TGCGCCAGCAGCCTGGAACAGGGGCAGAATTCACCCCTCCACTTT.